This is a list of T cell receptor beta chains from one sample in a study of blood T cell repertoires in COVID-19. Sequenced by immunoSEQ multiplex PCR; TCRdb stores in-frame clones only, minus some. The table has 200,000 to 300,000 clones, about 87% seen once. Sequencing was carried out using peripheral blood. The receptors shown here come from a woman aged 60-70 years with COVID-19, enrolled during active disease. Both conserved end residues are part of each CDR3. The order of the fields is J gene, V gene, clone size, D gene, CDR3 protein, CDR3 DNA. D genes are given only for firm matches. Expanded clones get a size class; other rows say once, few or many, or leave the size out.

>TRBJ2-3|TRBV18|-|TRBD2
CASSRPSGSTDTQYF
TGTGCCAGCTCACGCCCTAGCGGAAGCACAGATACGCAGTATTTT
>TRBJ2-3|TRBV6-5|-|-
CASMQGPTTDTQYF
TGTGCCAGCATGCAGGGGCCGACCACAGATACGCAGTATTTT
>TRBJ2-1|TRBV7-9|-|TRBD2
CASSLSGTREHEQFF
TGTGCCAGCAGCTTAAGCGGGACCAGGGAACATGAGCAGTTCTTC
>TRBJ1-1|TRBV19|-|-
CASSSMTEMNTEAFF
TGTGCCAGTAGTAGCATGACAGAAATGAACACTGAAGCTTTCTTT
>TRBJ2-3|TRBV3-1/TRBV3-2|-|TRBD2
CASSQDILGLAGATDTQYF
TGTGCCAGCAGCCAAGATATTCTGGGACTAGCGGGAGCCACAGATACGCAGTATTTT
>TRBJ1-5|TRBV4-3|-|-
CASSQSPGQPQHF
TGCGCCAGCAGCCAATCCCCCGGGCAGCCCCAGCATTTT
>TRBJ1-5|TRBV27|-|TRBD1
CASSRVPTGGGQPQHF
TGTGCCAGCAGTCGTGTTCCGACAGGGGGCGGACAGCCCCAGCATTTT
>TRBJ2-5|TRBV29-1|-|-
CSVALAIGETQYF
TGCAGCGTTGCCCTAGCGATCGGAGAGACCCAGTACTTC
>TRBJ2-2|TRBV5-5|-|TRBD1
CASNRQGSSTGELFF
TGTGCCAGCAACCGACAGGGAAGTTCCACCGGGGAGCTGTTTTTT
>TRBJ1-1|TRBV28|-|TRBD1
CASSSLLTGFGTEAFF
TGTGCCAGCAGTTCCTTACTGACAGGGTTTGGCACTGAAGCTTTCTTT
>TRBJ2-7|TRBV28|-|TRBD2
CASSLTSGRQTYEQYF
TGTGCCAGCAGTTTAACTAGCGGGAGGCAAACCTACGAGCAGTACTTC
>TRBJ2-7|TRBV4-1|-|-
CASSRGLGGPQHEQYF
TGCGCCAGCAGCCGGGGCCTGGGTGGCCCCCAACATGAGCAGTACTTC
>TRBJ2-1|TRBV19|-|TRBD2
CASSIGGLATTYNEQFF
TGTGCCAGTAGTATAGGAGGACTAGCGACTACCTACAATGAGCAGTTCTTC
>TRBJ2-1|TRBV6-6|-|TRBD2
CASSWFAGADEQFF
TGTGCCAGCAGTTGGTTTGCGGGAGCGGATGAGCAGTTCTTC
>TRBJ1-3|TRBV18|-|-
CASSPDSSGNTIYF
TGTGCCAGCTCGCCGGACAGCTCTGGAAACACCATATATTTT
>TRBJ2-2|TRBV10-3|once|TRBD2
CAISELNGRDTGELFF
TGTGCCATCAGTGAGTTGAACGGGAGGGACACCGGGGAGCTGTTTTTT
>TRBJ2-1|TRBV30|-|TRBD1
CAWSVQGVRHNEQFF
TGTGCCTGGAGTGTACAGGGGGTCCGTCACAATGAGCAGTTCTTC
>TRBJ2-7|TRBV7-2|-|-
CASSLEAGPYEQYF
TGTGCCAGCAGCTTAGAGGCAGGGCCCTACGAGCAGTACTTC
>TRBJ1-4|TRBV30|-|-
CAWRETALGEKLFF
TGTGCCTGGAGAGAGACAGCCTTAGGGGAAAAACTGTTTTTT
>TRBJ1-6|TRBV7-6|-|-
CASSLVGRGKSPLHF
TGTGCCAGCAGCTTAGTTGGCAGGGGAAAATCACCCCTCCACTTT
>TRBJ2-1|TRBV11-2|-|TRBD1
CASSLDLQGATAEQFF
TGTGCCAGCAGCTTAGACCTACAGGGGGCGACGGCTGAGCAGTTCTTC
>TRBJ1-2|TRBV3-1/TRBV3-2|-|-
CASSSAGDLNYGYTF
TGTGCCAGCAGCTCGGCGGGGGACCTTAACTATGGCTACACCTTC
>TRBJ2-1|TRBV7-7|-|-
CASSLAEGRDEQFF
TGTGCCAGCAGCTTAGCGGAGGGGCGGGATGAGCAGTTCTTC
>TRBJ1-3|TRBV5-1|-|TRBD1
CASSRDRAGDTIYF
TGCGCCAGCAGCAGGGACAGAGCGGGGGACACCATATATTTT
>TRBJ2-5|TRBV20-1|-|-
CSASGKETQYF
TGCAGTGCTAGCGGTAAAGAGACCCAGTACTTC
>TRBJ2-3|TRBV5-4|-|-
CASSSLKERTDTQYF
TGTGCCAGCAGCTCCCTAAAAGAGCGCACAGATACGCAGTATTTT
>TRBJ1-1|TRBV4-1|-|-
CASSQEMSTTEAFF
TGCGCCAGCAGCCAAGAAATGAGTACCACTGAAGCTTTCTTT
>TRBJ2-3|TRBV28|once|-
CASRSFTDTQYF
TGTGCCAGCAGGTCCTTCACAGATACGCAGTATTTT
>TRBJ2-1|TRBV6-4|-|TRBD2
CASSLRENHNEQFF
TGTGCCAGCAGCTTGCGGGAGAATCACAATGAGCAGTTCTTC
>TRBJ1-5|TRBV18|-|-
CASSPNRQPQHF
TGTGCCAGCTCACCCAACAGGCAGCCCCAGCATTTT